The 28 T cell receptor beta chains below come from one sample, sequenced in a study of cytomegalovirus exposure and HLA in healthy donors. The PCR was carried out with 60 Vbeta primers and 13 Jbeta primers. The protocol was immunoSEQ multiplex PCR, while the TCRdb copy is restricted to in-frame clones and leaves out a portion. The sample holds tens of thousands of clones; about two thirds are singletons and the top ten take 7.6%. The sample was PBMCs. The receptor set was obtained from a man aged 40-55 years in good health and CMV-seropositive.

The V call is TRBV27, the J call TRBJ1-6; possibly TRBD1 for D (5 bases). The length of the CDR3 is 13 residues. Trimming removed 7 bases at V and 9 bases at J, with 13 bases between. CDR1 is MNHEY, CDR2 SMNVEV, per germline (reference sequence). CDR3 sequence reads: CASTFTGGSPLHF. The CDR3 nucleotides read TGTGCCAGCACCTTTACGGGGGGTTCACCCCTCCACTTT.

This clone was detected a few times. The chain links TRBV18 to TRBJ2-7; D remains unclear. Per the germline V gene, CDR1 is KGHSH and CDR2 is LQKENI. Trimming removed 2 bases from V and 4 bases from J, with 9 bases in between. The CDR3 covers 13 residues. Here the CDR3 DNA reads TGTGCCAGCTCACCATCCATAGTATACGAGCAGTACTTC. The encoded protein is CASSPSIVYEQYF. The whole variable domain, filled in from reference TRBV18 and TRBJ2-7, reads NAGVMQNPRHLVRRRGQEARLRCSPMKGHSHVYWYRQLPEEGLKFMVYLQKENIIDESGMPKERFSAEFPKEGPSILRIQQVVRGDSAAYFCASSPSIVYEQYFGPGTRLTVT.

In this sample, this clone turned up a few times. J is TRBJ2-5 and V is TRBV11-2; weak D call: TRBD2 (6 bases). Trimming cost V 2 bases and J 4 bases, with 8 bases left between them. The germline V gene encodes CDR1 SGHAT and CDR2 FQNNGV. This CDR3 has 13 amino acids. The CDR3 DNA reads as TGTGCCAGCAGCTTATGGAGGGGAGAGACCCAGTACTTC. It is translated as CASSLWRGETQYF.

The rearrangement joins TRBV30 to TRBJ1-1, with a possible D match to TRBD1 (5 bases). There are 14 residues in the CDR3. Looked up from germline, CDR1 is GTSNPN and CDR2 is SVGIG (reference sequence). The V gene lost 3 bases and the J gene lost 0 bases, with 11 bases spanning the gap. In DNA form, the CDR3 reads TGTGCCTGGAGCGGGGGAGCATTGAACACTGAAGCTTTCTTT. This gives the protein CAWSGGALNTEAFF.

The chain carries TRBV9 and TRBJ2-2, with 9 bases fitting TRBD2. Germline CDR1 SGDLS, CDR2 YYNGEE. The V and J ends lost 4 bases and 6 bases, in that order; junction bases with no gene match: 13. The CDR3 is 17 residues long. CDR3 loop: CASSPGIAGDAAGELFF. CDR3 nucleotides: TGTGCCAGCAGCCCCGGGATAGCGGGAGATGCGGCCGGGGAGCTGTTTTTT.

The chain recombines TRBV11-3 with TRBJ2-5, with 9 bases fitting TRBD1. J lost 5 bases, V lost 1 base, and 5 bases had no gene match. From germline, CDR1 is SGHNT and CDR2 YENEEA. This CDR3 region has 15 residues. CDR3 DNA sequence: TGTGCCAGCAGCTTAGGCAACAGGGGGCAGGAGACCCAGTACTTC. Translation gives CASSLGNRGQETQYF.

The rearrangement links TRBV5-1 to TRBJ2-7, with TRBD2 identical over 9 bases. V lost 0 bases, J lost 4 bases, and 5 bases stayed unmatched. The CDR3 totals 15 residues. Looked up from germline, CDR1 is SGHRS and CDR2 is YFSETQ. The CDR3 loop is CASSLGAGGEYEQYF. The CDR3 coding sequence is TGCGCCAGCAGCTTGGGAGCGGGGGGCGAGTACGAGCAGTACTTC.

The chain uses TRBV9 and TRBJ1-2; maybe TRBD1 (5 bases). This CDR3 contains 13 residues. The germline V gene has CDR1 SGDLS and CDR2 YYNGEE. Deletions cut 4 bases from V and 3 bases from J, with 10 bases between. CDR3 nucleotides: TGTGCCAGCAGCCCCAGGGTTGACTATGGCTACACCTTC. Protein: CASSPRVDYGYTF. Full variable domain (outside the CDR3, taken from reference TRBV9 and TRBJ1-2): DSGVTQTPKHLITATGQRVTLRCSPRSGDLSVYWYQQSLDQGLQFLIQYYNGEERAKGNILERFSAQQFPDLHSELNLSSLELGDSALYFCASSPRVDYGYTFGSGTRLTVV.

The table lists this clone with a count of one. This chain uses TRBV7-8 with TRBJ2-7; D uncertain. The CDR3 loop spans 11 amino acids. Germline V CDR1 and CDR2: SGHVS, FQNEAQ. Trimming shortened V by 5 bases and J by 5 bases, and 7 bases separated the two germline ends. CDR3 nucleotides: TGTGCCAGCAGCCCTAAAGACGAGCAGTACTTC. As protein: CASSPKDEQYF.

V gene TRBV28 combines with J gene TRBJ1-1, with no clear D. V lost 6 bases to trimming and J lost 1 base, with 18 bases between them. There are 16 residues in the CDR3. Germline lookup yields CDR1 MDHEN and CDR2 SYDVKM. The CDR3 sequence: CASSSTRWAPNTEAFF. As DNA, the CDR3 is TGTGCCAGCAGCTCCACCAGATGGGCTCCGAACACTGAAGCTTTCTTT.

The chain is built from TRBV18 and TRBJ2-2; D is undetermined. The CDR3 sequence is 14 residues long. In germline, CDR1 is KGHSH, CDR2 LQKENI. V lost 3 bases and J 5 bases, leaving 10 bases between the germline ends. The CDR3 sequence: CASSPGIETGELFF. In nucleotides, the CDR3 is TGTGCCAGCTCACCGGGCATAGAGACCGGGGAGCTGTTTTTT.

The chain recombines TRBV11-2 with TRBJ2-3; no clear D gene. Trimming removed 4 bases at V and 0 bases at J, with 8 bases between. Germline V gene lookup returns CDR1 SGHAT and CDR2 FQNNGV. The CDR3 is 14 amino acids. CDR3 bases: TGTGCCAGCAGCTCATCAATGAGCACAGATACGCAGTATTTT. Protein: CASSSSMSTDTQYF. The complete variable domain, with remaining parts taken from reference TRBV11-2 and TRBJ2-3, reads EAGVAQSPRYKIIEKRQSVAFWCNPISGHATLYWYQQILGQGPKLLIQFQNNGVVDDSQLPKDRFSAERLKGVDSTLKIQPAKLEDSAVYLCASSSSMSTDTQYFGPGTRLTVL.

The chain is built from TRBV7-9 and TRBJ2-1; TRBD2 matches at 10 bases. CDR3 length: 17 residues. J gave up 5 bases and V 1 base, and 8 bases lay outside the gene matches. The V gene's germline CDR1 is SEHNR and CDR2 FQNEAQ (reference sequence). The CDR3 region is CASSLGVSSGRDNEQFF. The CDR3 nucleotides are TGTGCCAGCAGCTTAGGGGTGTCGAGCGGGAGGGACAATGAGCAGTTCTTC.

The chain is built from TRBV9 and TRBJ2-7, with TRBD1 as a possible D gene (6 bases). This CDR3 has 13 amino acids. The V end lost 3 bases, the J end lost 3 bases, and 10 bases lay between the germline ends. Germline loops: CDR1 SGDLS, CDR2 YYNGEE. In nucleotides, the CDR3 is TGTGCCAGCAGCGCCAGGGGAAGCTACGAGCAGTACTTC. Amino acids: CASSARGSYEQYF.

The rearrangement uses TRBV5-1 and TRBJ2-7; 7 bases align to TRBD1. J was trimmed by 2 bases and V by 6 bases; bases with no gene match: 8. CDR3 length equals 14 residues. Germline CDR1 and CDR2: SGHRS and YFSETQ. CDR3 protein: CASTQPGQTYEQYF. The CDR3 DNA is TGCGCCAGCACCCAACCGGGACAGACCTACGAGCAGTACTTC. The full variable domain, rest sourced from reference TRBV5-1 and TRBJ2-7, is KAGVTQTPRYLIKTRGQQVTLSCSPISGHRSVSWYQQTPGQGLQFLFEYFSETQRNKGNFPGRFSGRQFSNSRSEMNVSTLELGDSALYLCASTQPGQTYEQYFGPGTRLTVT.

This clone occurred once. The chain recombines TRBV5-4 with TRBJ1-1, with D tentatively TRBD1 (6 bases). V lost 6 bases and J 4 bases, leaving 19 bases between the germline ends. Per germline, CDR1 SGHNT and CDR2 YYREEE (reference sequence). This CDR3 comprises 15 residues. The CDR3 loop reads CASTPAPGAGTEAFF. As DNA, the CDR3 is TGTGCCAGCACTCCCGCCCCAGGGGCCGGCACTGAAGCTTTCTTT.

CDR3: CASSWTGTNEKLFF. CDR3 sequence (DNA): TGTGCCAGCAGTTGGACAGGGACTAATGAAAAACTGTTTTTT. The chain employs TRBV6-5 and TRBJ1-4; 8 positions agree with TRBD1. The CDR3 runs to 14 residues. Germline V gene data show CDR1 as MNHEY and CDR2 as SVGAGI. V dropped 4 bases and J dropped 2; count of bases not matched to a gene: 0.

The rearrangement uses TRBV7-9 and TRBJ1-5, with D tentatively TRBD1 (5 bases). The germline gives CDR1 SEHNR, CDR2 FQNEAQ (reference sequence). V dropped 5 bases and J dropped 5 bases, with 16 bases sitting between them. This CDR3 has 15 residues. This chain's CDR3 is CASSPVVGADQPQHF. CDR3 DNA sequence: TGTGCCAGCAGCCCGGTGGTTGGGGCCGATCAGCCCCAGCATTTT.

This clone has more than one count but fewer than ten. The V and J genes are TRBV5-1 and TRBJ1-2; TRBD1 matches 8 bases. The V segment lost 0 bases and the J segment 7 bases; nucleotides outside the gene matches: 5. The CDR3 consists of 14 residues. The germline V gene encodes CDR1 SGHRS and CDR2 YFSETQ. In DNA, the CDR3 is TGCGCCAGCAGCTTGGAGACAGGGGCGGGTGGCTACACCTTC. Translation: CASSLETGAGGYTF.

There are a few counts of this clone. The chain joins TRBV6-5 to TRBJ2-2, with D hard to call. The CDR3 covers 13 residues. Germline-derived CDR1 and CDR2 are MNHEY and SVGAGI. The ends were cut back, 7 bases at V and 7 bases at J, with 13 bases in the middle. The CDR3 here is CASTSTPGGELFF. Here the CDR3 DNA reads TGTGCCAGCACCTCCACACCGGGCGGGGAGCTGTTTTTT.

This clone was observed a single time. The chain is built from TRBV9 and TRBJ1-1; TRBD1 matches 7 bases. Germline assignment: CDR1 SGDLS and CDR2 YYNGEE. J lost 2 bases, V lost 0 bases, and 7 bases had no gene match. This CDR3 is 16 amino acids long. CDR3 sequence: CASSVGQGVGNTEAFF. CDR3 DNA sequence: TGTGCCAGCAGCGTAGGACAGGGTGTAGGCAACACTGAAGCTTTCTTT.

The chain combines TRBV7-9 with TRBJ2-2; 7 nucleotides line up with TRBD1. CDR3 length: 14 residues. The V segment lost 5 bases and the J segment 2 bases; nucleotides outside the gene matches: 2. Germline CDR1 SEHNR, CDR2 FQNEAQ (reference sequence). CDR3 DNA sequence: TGTGCCAGCAGCCGGGACAGCAACACCGGGGAGCTGTTTTTT. Its protein product is CASSRDSNTGELFF. Filled out from reference TRBV7-9 and TRBJ2-2, the complete variable domain reads DTGVSQNPRHKITKRGQNVTFRCDPISEHNRLYWYRQTLGQGPEFLTYFQNEAQLEKSRLLSDRFSAERPKGSFSTLEIQRTEQGDSAMYLCASSRDSNTGELFFGEGSRLTVL.

The rearrangement joins TRBV5-4 to TRBJ1-1; D gene uncertain. The V gene lost 0 bases and the J gene lost 11 bases, with 14 bases spanning the gap. In germline, CDR1 is SGHNT, CDR2 YYREEE (reference sequence). CDR3 length: 13 residues. The CDR3: CASSLDIQLRAFF. The CDR3 region has the DNA TGTGCCAGCAGCTTGGACATCCAGCTGCGGGCTTTCTTT.

This clone was observed a handful of times. The J gene is TRBJ1-5, the V gene TRBV5-5, with D uncertain. Germline V lookup: CDR1 SGHKS, CDR2 YYEKEE (reference sequence). Trimming removed 2 bases at V and 1 base at J, with 16 bases between. The CDR3 is made up of 17 amino acids. CDR3 protein: CASSFRPDSSSNQPQHF. The CDR3 DNA is TGTGCCAGCAGCTTTCGGCCGGACTCCTCAAGCAATCAGCCCCAGCATTTT.

The table lists this clone with a count of one. The CDR3 DNA follows: TGTGCCAGCTCCCTGACTAGCGGACGTGAAGAGACCCAGTACTTC. Residues: CASSLTSGREETQYF. The chain joins TRBV5-6 to TRBJ2-5, with 9 positions matching TRBD2. Trimming at V came to 7 bases and at J to 3 bases, leaving 10 bases not matched to a gene. The CDR3 is made up of 15 amino acids. Looked up from germline, CDR1 is SGHDT and CDR2 is YYEEEE.

The chain is built from TRBV2 and TRBJ1-2, with D maybe TRBD1 (5 bases). Germline V gene lookup returns CDR1 SNHLY and CDR2 FYNNEI. Trimming removed 4 bases at V and 8 bases at J, with 20 bases between. The CDR3 has 15 residues. The DNA for the CDR3 is TGTGCCAGCAGTGTTTTGGGCAGGGAGGCTGGGGGCTACACCTTC. The encoded protein is CASSVLGREAGGYTF.

In DNA form, the CDR3 reads TGCGCCAGCAGACGGGCAGGGGCCAACTATGGCTACACCTTC. Amino acid sequence: CASRRAGANYGYTF. V gene TRBV4-3 combines with J gene TRBJ1-2; possibly TRBD1 for D (6 bases). The V gene's germline CDR1 is LGHNA and CDR2 YSLEER. The V end was cut by 6 bases, the J end by 2 bases, with 13 bases between. The CDR3 has 14 amino acids.

The chain has TRBV13 and TRBJ2-7; 8 positions match TRBD2. Germline CDR1 and CDR2: PRHDT and FYEKMQ (reference sequence). The CDR3 is 14 amino acids. Trimming at V came to 3 bases and at J to 3 bases, leaving 4 bases not matched to a gene. CDR3 loop: CASSFGGEVYEQYF. As DNA, the CDR3 is TGTGCCAGCAGCTTCGGGGGGGAAGTCTACGAGCAGTACTTC.